Below, 28 T cell receptor beta chains from the same sample are listed, as sequenced in a study of T cells after yellow fever vaccination. TCRdb called the 5' RACE reads again in MiXCR, with one record for every CDR3 protein. The sample includes some 200,000 distinct CDR3 sequences, approximately 10% seen only once; the top ten take approximately 34%. The starting material was CD8+ T cells sorted from PBMCs, obtained 15 days after the yellow fever booster vaccination. The receptors come from a young man who received the YFV17D yellow fever vaccine.

This clonotype was seen more than once but under ten times. This chain connects TRBV7-6 to TRBJ2-7; D is uncertain. The CDR3 totals 16 residues. Trimming shortened V by 1 base and J by 4 bases, and 17 bases separated the two germline ends. Germline V gives CDR1 SGHVS, CDR2 FNYEAQ. The CDR3 sequence is CASSLGIRTAAYEQYF. Here the CDR3 DNA reads TGTGCCAGCAGCTTAGGGATCAGGACGGCGGCTTACGAGCAGTACTTC.

The V call is TRBV6-5, the J call TRBJ1-6, with a possible D match to TRBD1 (5 bases). Trimming removed 5 bases at V and 4 bases at J, with 9 bases between. The germline V gene encodes CDR1 MNHEY and CDR2 SVGAGI. The CDR3 loop spans 14 amino acids. CDR3 in DNA: TGTGCCAGCAGTCCTGACAGTTATAATTCACCCCTCCACTTT. It translates to CASSPDSYNSPLHF.

This clonotype was found many times. The chain carries TRBV6-5 and TRBJ1-1, with D perhaps TRBD1 (5 bases). This CDR3 is built from 13 residues. Germline-derived CDR1 and CDR2 are MNHEY and SVGAGI. The germline V and J ends were trimmed by 0 bases and 6 bases, with 8 bases remaining between them. DNA of the CDR3: TGTGCCAGCAGTTACTCCAGGGTGGCTGAAGCTTTCTTT. This gives the protein CASSYSRVAEAFF.

V gene TRBV5-1 combines with J gene TRBJ2-3; D is unclear. CDR1 is SGHRS and CDR2 is YFSETQ in the germline V gene. V gave up 7 bases and J gave up 5 bases, with 17 bases separating them. CDR3 size: 14 residues. For the CDR3, the DNA is TGCGCCAGCGGTAGGCAAAAGAGTATAGATACGCAGTATTTT. Translating gives CASGRQKSIDTQYF.

This chain connects TRBV12-5 to TRBJ2-7; D may be TRBD1 (5 bases). V lost 2 bases and J 6 bases, leaving 11 bases between the germline ends. This CDR3 has 13 amino acids. Germline loops: CDR1 LGHNT, CDR2 FRNRAP. CDR3 nucleotides: TGTGCTAGTGGTTTGTTCAGGGTTGGCGAGCAGTACTTC. Encoded protein: CASGLFRVGEQYF.

This chain links TRBV2 with TRBJ2-2; D remains unclear. Trimming shortened V by 7 bases and J by 3 bases, and 9 bases separated the two germline ends. The CDR3 extends over 13 amino acids. Germline V gene sequence: CDR1 SNHLY, CDR2 FYNNEI. The DNA for the CDR3 is TGTGCCAGCATCGGCTCTCACACCGGGGAGCTGTTTTTT. Protein sequence: CASIGSHTGELFF.

This rearrangement joins TRBV25-1 to TRBJ2-1; D not resolved. CDR1 MGHDK and CDR2 SYGVNS come from the germline V gene. Trimming cost V 4 bases and J 6 bases, with 4 bases left between them. The CDR3 length is 11 residues. CDR3 protein: CASSVSNEQFF. DNA for the CDR3: TGTGCCAGCAGTGTCTCCAATGAGCAGTTCTTC.

This clonotype was recorded at least ten times. The genes are TRBV7-9 and TRBJ2-1; D unclear. V shed 1 base and J shed 12 bases, with 10 bases lying between them. CDR1 is SEHNR and CDR2 is FQNEAQ in the germline V gene (reference sequence). CDR3 length: 12 amino acids. This CDR3 is CASSLDSLGQFF. The DNA of the CDR3 is TGTGCCAGCAGCTTAGATTCCCTGGGGCAGTTCTTC.

The chain recombines TRBV2 with TRBJ2-7; D might be TRBD1 or TRBD2, each matching 6 bases. Germline values: CDR1 SNHLY, CDR2 FYNNEI. Trimming pared 2 bases from V and 2 bases from J, leaving 13 bases between. The CDR3 is 15 residues long. The CDR3 here is CASSEFWGATYEQYF. The CDR3 nucleotides read TGTGCCAGCAGTGAATTTTGGGGGGCAACCTACGAGCAGTACTTC.

The chain combines TRBV19 with TRBJ2-7; 12 nucleotides line up with TRBD2. Germline CDR1 and CDR2: LNHDA and SQIVND (reference sequence). J was trimmed by 5 bases and V by 5 bases; bases with no gene match: 13. The CDR3 is 17 amino acids. This chain's CDR3 is CASSGTSGGRARNEQYF. The DNA for the CDR3 is TGTGCCAGTAGTGGTACTAGCGGGGGGCGCGCCAGGAACGAGCAGTACTTC.

A few counts support this clonotype. In DNA, the CDR3 is TGCAGTGCGAAAAACAGGGGACGGGACTATGGCTACACCTTC. Protein: CSAKNRGRDYGYTF. This sequence joins TRBV20-1 and TRBJ1-2; 7 nucleotides line up with TRBD1. The CDR3 runs 14 residues. In germline, CDR1 is DFQATT, CDR2 SNEGSKA (reference sequence). With 6 bases clipped from V and 3 bases from J, the junction kept 10 bases outside the gene matches.

This clonotype was observed at least ten times. This chain links TRBV9 with TRBJ1-1; D remains unclear. This CDR3 has 15 amino acids. The V end was cut by 0 bases, the J end by 4 bases, with 13 bases between. Germline V gene data show CDR1 as SGDLS and CDR2 as YYNGEE. The CDR3 sequence is CASSVGSASGTEAFF. CDR3 bases: TGTGCCAGCAGCGTAGGGTCCGCTTCGGGCACTGAAGCTTTCTTT.

This chain links TRBV4-3 with TRBJ1-4; D unclear. CDR3 length: 14 residues. The V end lost 4 bases, the J end lost 8 bases, and 14 bases lay between the germline ends. Germline-derived CDR1 and CDR2 are LGHNA and YSLEER. The CDR3 sequence: CASSLLPESEKLFF. CDR3 nucleotide sequence: TGCGCCAGCAGCCTATTACCGGAGTCGGAAAAACTGTTTTTT.

In its sample, this clonotype was seen a few times. The rearrangement links TRBV7-2 to TRBJ1-2, with 8 bases lining up with TRBD1. V lost 5 bases, J lost 3 bases, and 8 bases stayed unmatched. Germline loops: CDR1 SGHTA, CDR2 FQGNSA. The CDR3 has 15 residues. The CDR3 sequence is CASSENRGGYYGYTF. CDR3 coding DNA: TGTGCCAGCAGCGAGAACAGGGGGGGTTACTATGGCTACACCTTC.

The chain is built from TRBV27 and TRBJ2-1, with D uncertain. The germline V gene has CDR1 MNHEY and CDR2 SMNVEV (reference sequence). CDR3 length: 13 residues. V shed 5 bases and J shed 8 bases, with 13 bases lying between them. The CDR3 protein is CASSPSLSHEQFF. Written as DNA, the CDR3 is TGTGCCAGCAGTCCTTCATTGAGCCATGAGCAGTTCTTC.

The chain carries TRBV3-1 and TRBJ2-3; 8 bases agree with TRBD2. The germline V gene has CDR1 LGHDT and CDR2 YNNKEL (reference sequence). V lost 3 bases and J lost 0; bases outside the gene matches: 5. The CDR3 totals 16 residues. CDR3 in DNA: TGTGCCAGCAGCCACCCGAGCGGGGGCAGCACAGATACGCAGTATTTT. It codes for CASSHPSGGSTDTQYF.

The chain couples TRBV5-1 to TRBJ1-2; D is uncertain. CDR1 and CDR2 from the germline V gene are SGHRS and YFSETQ. Trimming pared 0 bases from V and 8 bases from J, leaving 11 bases between. The CDR3 has 13 residues. The CDR3 here is CASSLASEVGYTF. DNA for the CDR3: TGCGCCAGCAGCTTGGCCTCCGAAGTAGGCTACACCTTC.

This chain uses TRBV12-3 or TRBV12-4 with TRBJ2-5; TRBD2 matches at 10 bases. Trimming at V came to 5 bases and at J to 5 bases, leaving 11 bases not matched to a gene. The CDR3 sequence is 16 residues long. CDR3 DNA sequence: TGTGCCAGCAGTGTCAGACTAGCGGGCCGCCTGGAGACCCAGTACTTC. Translation: CASSVRLAGRLETQYF.

This clonotype was observed a handful of times. The chain combines TRBV5-6 with TRBJ1-5, with 11 bases that match TRBD1. The V gene end was trimmed by 2 bases and the J gene end by 7 bases; junction bases not matched to a gene: 2. The CDR3 is 14 residues long. Germline values: CDR1 SGHDT, CDR2 YYEEEE. CDR3: CASSFGTGGQPQHF. CDR3 coding DNA: TGTGCCAGCAGCTTTGGGACAGGGGGACAGCCCCAGCATTTT.

This chain connects TRBV7-6 to TRBJ1-2; no clear D. This CDR3 has 13 residues. Germline values: CDR1 SGHVS, CDR2 FNYEAQ. Trimming stripped 1 base from V and 4 bases from J, with 7 bases between. The CDR3 DNA reads as TGTGCCAGCAGCTTAGGACAACTCTATGGCTACACCTTC. Translation gives CASSLGQLYGYTF. Full variable domain (remainder filled in from reference TRBV7-6 and TRBJ1-2): GAGVSQSPRYKVTKRGQDVALRCDPISGHVSLYWYRQALGQGPEFLTYFNYEAQQDKSGLPNDRFSAERPEGSISTLTIQRTEQRDSAMYRCASSLGQLYGYTFGSGTRLTVV.

There are a few counts of this clonotype. The rearrangement links TRBV6-6 to TRBJ2-6; D not certain. This CDR3 has 16 residues. Germline values: CDR1 MNHNY, CDR2 SVGAGI (reference sequence). The V and J ends lost 3 bases and 0 bases respectively, with 9 bases between them. CDR3 residues: CASSYEAHSGANVLTF. The CDR3 DNA reads as TGTGCCAGCAGTTATGAGGCTCACTCTGGGGCCAACGTCCTGACTTTC.

This clonotype has a single count. The chain carries TRBV7-6 and TRBJ2-3, with 11 positions matching TRBD2. Per germline, CDR1 SGHVS and CDR2 FNYEAQ. With 5 bases clipped from V and 0 bases from J, the junction kept 7 bases outside the gene matches. The CDR3 is 17 residues long. CDR3 in amino acids: CASSLSGGASSTDTQYF. Here the CDR3 DNA reads TGTGCCAGCAGCCTTAGCGGGGGGGCCTCTAGCACAGATACGCAGTATTTT.

There are a few counts of this clonotype. The chain recombines TRBV6-5 with TRBJ2-5; 10 nucleotides line up with TRBD2. Losses at the gene ends were 2 bases for V and 5 bases for J; bases not matched to a gene: 8. Germline V CDR1 and CDR2: MNHEY, SVGAGI. This CDR3 comprises 16 residues. The DNA for the CDR3 is TGTGCCAGCAGTTACAGGAGAGCGGGGGGGCAGGAGACCCAGTACTTC. Amino acids: CASSYRRAGGQETQYF.

This clonotype was detected only a few times. V usage is TRBV20-1 and J usage is TRBJ2-7; 9 bases match TRBD2. Germline V gene data show CDR1 as DFQATT and CDR2 as SNEGSKA (reference sequence). V was clipped by 4 bases and J by 3 bases; unmatched bases: 1. This CDR3 region has 12 residues. CDR3 protein: CSATSGVYEQYF. CDR3 DNA sequence: TGCAGTGCTACTAGCGGGGTCTACGAGCAGTACTTC.

The rearrangement joins TRBV6-2 or TRBV6-3 to TRBJ1-2; D is perhaps TRBD1 (5 bases). The germline CDR1 and CDR2 sequences are MNHEY and SVGEGT. The CDR3 extends over 14 amino acids. V lost 1 base and J 5 bases, leaving 11 bases between the germline ends. The CDR3 nucleotides are TGTGCCAGCAGTTACTGGGTCGGGGGATATGGCTACACCTTC. Residues: CASSYWVGGYGYTF.

As regards this clonotype: A much larger clone lies one base from this, so it may be a read error. This chain joins TRBV9 and TRBJ2-3; weak D call: TRBD2 (6 bases). Germline-derived CDR1 and CDR2 are SGDLS and YYNGEE. CDR3 length: 16 amino acids. V lost 3 bases, J lost 5 bases, and 19 bases lay in between. The chain's CDR3 is CASSGTGTGGLDTQYF. For the CDR3, the DNA is TGTGCCAGCAGCGGTACCGGGACTGGCGGGCTAGATACGCAGTATTTT.

The rearrangement joins TRBV7-9 to TRBJ1-2; possible D gene TRBD1, 6 bases. Germline assignment: CDR1 SEHNR and CDR2 FQNEAQ (reference sequence). Trimming removed 4 bases from V and 4 bases from J, with 16 bases in between. This CDR3 comprises 15 residues. Written as DNA, the CDR3 is TGTGCCAGCAGCTCCTGGGAGGGGGGCTCCTATGGCTACACCTTC. Translation: CASSSWEGGSYGYTF.

The chain carries TRBV7-8 and TRBJ2-5; 7 bases are a match to TRBD2. The CDR3 is made up of 14 amino acids. CDR1 is SGHVS, CDR2 FQNEAQ, per germline. The J segment lost 2 bases and the V segment lost 5 bases, leaving 5 bases of the junction unmatched. CDR3 sequence (DNA): TGTGCCAGCAGCCCTTTTAGCGGGCAAGAGACCCAGTACTTC. Its protein product is CASSPFSGQETQYF.